The 9 T cell receptor beta chains presented below share a single source sample, sequenced in a study of blood T cell repertoires in COVID-19. The assay was immunoSEQ multiplex PCR, and TCRdb's table has in-frame clones only and misses some. The top ten hold 9.5% to 12% of the sample, which has some 140,000 clones, 70% to 80% seen once. Sequenced material: peripheral blood. The receptors here all came from a man between 60 and 75 years old who had recovered from COVID-19.

This clone was picked up many times. As DNA, the CDR3 is TGTGCCAGCAGCCGCGGAGACGAACGCACTGAAGCTTTCTTT. This encodes CASSRGDERTEAFF. The V call is TRBV4-2, the J call TRBJ1-1, with no clear D. Germline V gene sequence: CDR1 LGHNA, CDR2 YNFKEQ. CDR3 length: 14 residues. V lost 4 bases and J 4 bases, leaving 13 bases between the germline ends.

In this sample, this clone turned up once. V gene TRBV7-2 combines with J gene TRBJ2-7, with TRBD2 identical over 8 bases. The CDR3 runs 15 residues. Looked up from germline, CDR1 is SGHTA and CDR2 is FQGNSA. V was pared by 1 base and J by 4 bases, with 6 bases of the junction left unmatched. CDR3 region: CASSLVGTRDYEQYF. CDR3 DNA sequence: TGTGCCAGCAGCTTAGTTGGGACTAGAGATTACGAGCAGTACTTC.

As DNA, the CDR3 is TGTGCCAGCAGCCCAAATGGAGCCTACGAGCAGTACTTC. Translated, it gives CASSPNGAYEQYF. V gene TRBV14 combines with J gene TRBJ2-7; D not resolved. Germline V gives CDR1 SGHDN, CDR2 FVKESK. The CDR3 spans 13 residues. Trimming removed 4 bases at V and 2 bases at J, with 9 bases between.

The chain is built from TRBV6-1 and TRBJ2-3, with a possible D match to TRBD2 (5 bases). CDR1 and CDR2 (germline): MNHNS, SASEGT. This CDR3 contains 14 residues. V lost 1 base to trimming and J lost 4 bases, with 9 bases between them. The CDR3 protein is CASSEERVPDTQYF. CDR3 bases: TGTGCCAGCAGTGAAGAGAGGGTCCCAGATACGCAGTATTTT.

The chain has TRBV20-1 and TRBJ2-6; 10 nucleotides agree with TRBD2. The germline CDR1 and CDR2 sequences are DFQATT and SNEGSKA (reference sequence). The CDR3 is made up of 19 amino acids. V was pared by 3 bases and J by 0 bases, with 11 bases of the junction left unmatched. The CDR3 region has the DNA TGCAGTGCTAGTGGCTCCGGGACTAGCGATTACTCTGGGGCCAACGTCCTGACTTTC. This encodes CSASGSGTSDYSGANVLTF.

At least ten counts were recorded for this clone. The V and J genes are TRBV28 and TRBJ1-1; D unresolved. This CDR3 contains 13 residues. V lost 6 bases, J lost 0 bases, and 8 bases lay in between. From germline, CDR1 is MDHEN and CDR2 SYDVKM. The CDR3 protein is CASRQFVNTEAFF. The CDR3 bases are TGTGCCAGCAGACAGTTCGTGAACACTGAAGCTTTCTTT.

CDR3 bases: TGCGCCAGCAGCCCTCAAGCTGGGGGACACAATTCACCCCTCCACTTT. Translating it yields CASSPQAGGHNSPLHF. This chain connects TRBV5-1 to TRBJ1-6; weak D call: TRBD1 (6 bases). This CDR3 spans 16 amino acids. Deletions cut 4 bases from V and 7 bases from J, with 18 bases between. Per germline, CDR1 SGHRS and CDR2 YFSETQ.

The gene calls are TRBV21-1 and TRBJ1-3. TRBV21-1 corresponds to a pseudogene. The CDR3 runs 15 residues. The CDR3 sequence is CASSKKEPPSGTIYF. CDR3 DNA sequence: TGTGCCAGCAGCAAAAAGGAGCCTCCCAGCGGCACCATATATTTT.

The chain joins TRBV5-5 to TRBJ1-2; TRBD1 matches at 10 bases. Germline loops: CDR1 SGHKS, CDR2 YYEKEE (reference sequence). The CDR3 spans 14 residues. Trimming at V came to 4 bases and at J to 7 bases, leaving 7 bases not matched to a gene. DNA of the CDR3: TGTGCCAGCAGCGGCAGACAGGGGGCTTTTGGCTACACCTTC. Amino acids: CASSGRQGAFGYTF.